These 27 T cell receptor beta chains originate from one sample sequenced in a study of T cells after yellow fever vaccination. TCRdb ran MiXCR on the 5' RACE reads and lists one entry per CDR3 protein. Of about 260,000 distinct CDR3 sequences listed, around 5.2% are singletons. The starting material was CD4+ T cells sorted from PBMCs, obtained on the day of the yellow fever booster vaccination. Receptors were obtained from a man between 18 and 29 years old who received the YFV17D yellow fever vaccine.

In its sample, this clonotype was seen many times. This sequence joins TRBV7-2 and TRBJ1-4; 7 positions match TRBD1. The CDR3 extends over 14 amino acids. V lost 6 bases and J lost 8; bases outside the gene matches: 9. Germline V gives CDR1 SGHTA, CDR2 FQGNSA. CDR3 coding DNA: TGTGCCAGCAGTTACAGGGGTTTGGACGAAAAACTGTTTTTT. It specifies CASSYRGLDEKLFF.

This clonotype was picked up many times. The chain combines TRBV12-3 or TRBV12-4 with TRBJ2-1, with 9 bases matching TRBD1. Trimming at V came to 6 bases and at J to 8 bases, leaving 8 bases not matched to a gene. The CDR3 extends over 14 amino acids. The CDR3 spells CASSLGDRVDEQFF. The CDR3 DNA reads TGTGCCAGCAGCCTGGGGGACAGGGTCGATGAGCAGTTCTTC.

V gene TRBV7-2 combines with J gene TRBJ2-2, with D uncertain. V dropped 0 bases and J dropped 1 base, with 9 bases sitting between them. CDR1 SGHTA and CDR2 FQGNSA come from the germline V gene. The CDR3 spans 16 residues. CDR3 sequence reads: CASSLAHLENTGELFF. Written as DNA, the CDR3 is TGTGCCAGCAGCTTAGCGCATCTTGAGAACACCGGGGAGCTGTTTTTT.

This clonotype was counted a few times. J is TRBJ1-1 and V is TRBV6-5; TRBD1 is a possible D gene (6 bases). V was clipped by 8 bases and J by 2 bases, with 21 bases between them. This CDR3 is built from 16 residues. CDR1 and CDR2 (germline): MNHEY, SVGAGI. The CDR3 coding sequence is TGTGCCAGCGAGGCAGGGGAGGGAAGGCCAAACACTGAAGCTTTCTTT. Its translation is CASEAGEGRPNTEAFF.

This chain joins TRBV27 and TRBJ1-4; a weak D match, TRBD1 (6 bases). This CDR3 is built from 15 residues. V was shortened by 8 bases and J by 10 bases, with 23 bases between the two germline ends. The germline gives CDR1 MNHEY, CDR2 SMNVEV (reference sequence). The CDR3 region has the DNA TGTGCCAGCGGCCGCCCCCGGACAGCTTCTGGAAAACTGTTTTTT. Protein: CASGRPRTASGKLFF.

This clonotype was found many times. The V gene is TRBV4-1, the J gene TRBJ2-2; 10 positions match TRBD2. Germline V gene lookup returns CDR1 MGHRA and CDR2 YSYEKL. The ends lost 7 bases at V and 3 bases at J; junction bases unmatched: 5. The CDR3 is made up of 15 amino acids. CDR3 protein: CASNRGTSDTGELFF. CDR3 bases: TGCGCCAGCAATAGAGGGACTAGCGACACCGGGGAGCTGTTTTTT.

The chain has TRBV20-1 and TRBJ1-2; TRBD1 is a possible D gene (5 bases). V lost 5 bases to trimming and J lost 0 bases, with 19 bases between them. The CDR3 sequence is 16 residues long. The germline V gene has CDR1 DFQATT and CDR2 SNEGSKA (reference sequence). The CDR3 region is CSASRLGLTSNYGYTF. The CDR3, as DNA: TGCAGTGCTTCCCGTTTGGGACTGACTTCTAACTATGGCTACACCTTC.

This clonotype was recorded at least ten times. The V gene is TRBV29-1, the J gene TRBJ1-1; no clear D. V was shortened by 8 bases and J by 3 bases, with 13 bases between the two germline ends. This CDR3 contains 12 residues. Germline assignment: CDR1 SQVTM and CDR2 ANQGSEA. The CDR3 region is CSSSRDYTEAFF. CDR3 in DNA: TGCAGCTCATCTAGAGATTACACTGAAGCTTTCTTT.

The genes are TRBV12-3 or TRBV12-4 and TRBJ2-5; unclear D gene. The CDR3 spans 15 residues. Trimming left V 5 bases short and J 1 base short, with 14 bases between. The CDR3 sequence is CASSNRWTAQETQYF. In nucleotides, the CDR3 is TGTGCCAGCAGTAACAGATGGACGGCCCAAGAGACCCAGTACTTC.

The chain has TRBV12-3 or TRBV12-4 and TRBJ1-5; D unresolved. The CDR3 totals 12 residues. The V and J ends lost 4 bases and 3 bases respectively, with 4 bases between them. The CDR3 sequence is CASSWVNQPQHF. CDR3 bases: TGTGCCAGCAGTTGGGTCAATCAGCCCCAGCATTTT.

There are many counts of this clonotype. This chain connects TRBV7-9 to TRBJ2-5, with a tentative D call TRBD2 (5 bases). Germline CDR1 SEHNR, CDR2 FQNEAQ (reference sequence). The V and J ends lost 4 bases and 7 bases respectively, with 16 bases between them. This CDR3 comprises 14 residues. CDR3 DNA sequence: TGTGCCAGCAGCTCTAGGGAGCGCGGGTCGACCCAGTACTTC. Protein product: CASSSRERGSTQYF.

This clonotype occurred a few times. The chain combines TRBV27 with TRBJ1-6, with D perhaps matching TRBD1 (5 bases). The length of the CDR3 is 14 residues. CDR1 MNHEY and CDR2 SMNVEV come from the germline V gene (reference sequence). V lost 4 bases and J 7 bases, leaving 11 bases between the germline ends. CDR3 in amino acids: CASSSTALNSPLHF. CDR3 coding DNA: TGTGCCAGCAGTTCGACAGCCTTAAATTCACCCCTCCACTTT.

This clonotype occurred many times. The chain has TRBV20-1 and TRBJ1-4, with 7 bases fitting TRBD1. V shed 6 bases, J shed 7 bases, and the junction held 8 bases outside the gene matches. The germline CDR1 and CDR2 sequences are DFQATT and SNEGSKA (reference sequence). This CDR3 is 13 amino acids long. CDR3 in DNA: TGCAGTGCCACAGGGGAATGGGGTGAAAAACTGTTTTTT. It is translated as CSATGEWGEKLFF.

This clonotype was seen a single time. The CDR3 reads CASSPSSLYGYTF. The CDR3, as DNA: TGTGCCAGCTCACCGTCCAGCCTCTATGGCTACACCTTC. This chain links TRBV18 with TRBJ1-2; no definite D call. There are 13 residues in the CDR3. Germline CDR1 KGHSH, CDR2 LQKENI. V lost 3 bases and J lost 4, with 9 bases in between.

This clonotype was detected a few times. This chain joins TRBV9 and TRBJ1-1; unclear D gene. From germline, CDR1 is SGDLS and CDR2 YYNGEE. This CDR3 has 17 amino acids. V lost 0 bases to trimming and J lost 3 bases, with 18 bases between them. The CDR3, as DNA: TGTGCCAGCAGCGTAGGCAAGTTAAGATCCCAGGACACTGAAGCTTTCTTT. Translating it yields CASSVGKLRSQDTEAFF.

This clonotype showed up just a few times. In nucleotides, the CDR3 is TGTGCCAGCAGTTACTCGATGGCAGGGGGCGGTCAGCCCCAGCATTTT. It is translated as CASSYSMAGGGQPQHF. This chain connects TRBV6-5 to TRBJ1-5; TRBD1 aligns across 8 bases. Looked up from germline, CDR1 is MNHEY and CDR2 is SVGAGI. The CDR3 is 16 residues long. Germline trimming cut 0 bases from V and 6 bases from J; bases unmatched to any gene: 7.

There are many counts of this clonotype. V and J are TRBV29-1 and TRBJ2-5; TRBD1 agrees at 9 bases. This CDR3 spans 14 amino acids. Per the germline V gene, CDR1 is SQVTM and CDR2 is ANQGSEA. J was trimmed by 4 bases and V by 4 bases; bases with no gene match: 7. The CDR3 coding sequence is TGCAGCGTTGGGGGAGACAGGGGGTCAGAGACCCAGTACTTC. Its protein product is CSVGGDRGSETQYF.

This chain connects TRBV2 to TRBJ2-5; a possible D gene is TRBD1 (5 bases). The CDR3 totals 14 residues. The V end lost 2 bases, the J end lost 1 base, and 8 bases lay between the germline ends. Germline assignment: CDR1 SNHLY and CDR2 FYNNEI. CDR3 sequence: CASSERQSQETQYF. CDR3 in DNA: TGTGCCAGCAGTGAAAGACAGAGCCAAGAGACCCAGTACTTC. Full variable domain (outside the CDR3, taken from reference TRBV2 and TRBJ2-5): EPEVTQTPSHQVTQMGQEVILRCVPISNHLYFYWYRQILGQKVEFLVSFYNNEISEKSEIFDDQFSVERPDGSNFTLKIRSTKLEDSAMYFCASSERQSQETQYFGPGTRLLVL.

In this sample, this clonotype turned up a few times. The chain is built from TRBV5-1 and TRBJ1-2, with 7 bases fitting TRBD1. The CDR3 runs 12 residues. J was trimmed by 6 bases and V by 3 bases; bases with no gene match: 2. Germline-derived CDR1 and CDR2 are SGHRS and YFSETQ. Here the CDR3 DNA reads TGCGCCAGCAGCTCTGACAGGGATGGCTACACCTTC. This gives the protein CASSSDRDGYTF.

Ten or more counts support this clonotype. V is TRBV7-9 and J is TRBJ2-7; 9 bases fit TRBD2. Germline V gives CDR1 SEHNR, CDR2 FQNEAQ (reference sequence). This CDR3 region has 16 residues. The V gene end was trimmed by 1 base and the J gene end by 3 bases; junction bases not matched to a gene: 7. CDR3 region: CASSLVSSGENYEQYF. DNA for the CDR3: TGTGCCAGCAGCTTAGTGTCTAGCGGGGAAAACTACGAGCAGTACTTC.

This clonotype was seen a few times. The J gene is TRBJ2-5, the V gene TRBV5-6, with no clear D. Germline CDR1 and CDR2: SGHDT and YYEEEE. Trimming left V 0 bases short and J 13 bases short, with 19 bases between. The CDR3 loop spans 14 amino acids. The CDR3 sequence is CASSLATPAVVPYF. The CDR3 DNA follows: TGTGCCAGCAGCTTGGCCACTCCGGCGGTCGTTCCGTACTTC.

For the CDR3, the DNA is TGCAGTGCTCCGGACAGGGTCGATGGCTACACCTTC. Its translation: CSAPDRVDGYTF. The chain recombines TRBV20-1 with TRBJ1-2; TRBD1 matches at 8 bases. The V segment lost 5 bases and the J segment 6 bases; nucleotides outside the gene matches: 5. Germline lookup yields CDR1 DFQATT and CDR2 SNEGSKA (reference sequence). This CDR3 has 12 amino acids.

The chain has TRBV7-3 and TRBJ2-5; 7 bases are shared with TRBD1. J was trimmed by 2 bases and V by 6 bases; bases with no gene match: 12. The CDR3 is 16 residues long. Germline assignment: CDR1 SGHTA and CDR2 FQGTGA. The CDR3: CASSLRSQGPQETQYF. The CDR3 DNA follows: TGTGCCAGCAGTCTACGTTCACAGGGGCCGCAAGAGACCCAGTACTTC. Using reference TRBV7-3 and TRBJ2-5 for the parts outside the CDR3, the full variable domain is GAGVSQTPSNKVTEKGKYVELRCDPISGHTALYWYRQSLGQGPEFLIYFQGTGAADDSGLPNDRFFAVRPEGSVSTLKIQRTERGDSAVYLCASSLRSQGPQETQYFGPGTRLLVL.

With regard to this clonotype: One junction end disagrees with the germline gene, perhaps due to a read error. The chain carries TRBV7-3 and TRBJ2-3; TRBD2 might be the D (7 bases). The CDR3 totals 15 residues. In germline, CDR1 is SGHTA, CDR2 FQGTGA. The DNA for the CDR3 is TGTGCCAGCAGCAGGTGGGGGGGGCCCACAGATACGCAGAATTTT. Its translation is CASSRWGGPTDTQNF.

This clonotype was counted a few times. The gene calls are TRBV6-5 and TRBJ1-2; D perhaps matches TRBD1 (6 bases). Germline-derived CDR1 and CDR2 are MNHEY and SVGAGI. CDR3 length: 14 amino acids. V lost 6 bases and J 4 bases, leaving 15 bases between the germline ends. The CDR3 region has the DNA TGTGCCAGCAGAGTACGAGGACAGCCCTATGGCTACACCTTC. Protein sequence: CASRVRGQPYGYTF.

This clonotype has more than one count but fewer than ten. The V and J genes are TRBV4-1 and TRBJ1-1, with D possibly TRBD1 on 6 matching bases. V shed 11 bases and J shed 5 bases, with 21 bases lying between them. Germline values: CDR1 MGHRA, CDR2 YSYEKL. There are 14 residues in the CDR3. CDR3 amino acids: CAFPTGGRNTEAFF. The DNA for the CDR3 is TGCGCCTTTCCAACGGGGGGGCGCAATACTGAAGCTTTCTTT.

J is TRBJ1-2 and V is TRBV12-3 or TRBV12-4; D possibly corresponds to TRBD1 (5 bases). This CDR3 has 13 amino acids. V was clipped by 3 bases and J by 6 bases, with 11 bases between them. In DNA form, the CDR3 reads TGTGCCAGCAGTTTCCGGGGGGAAGATGGCTACACCTTC. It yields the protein CASSFRGEDGYTF.